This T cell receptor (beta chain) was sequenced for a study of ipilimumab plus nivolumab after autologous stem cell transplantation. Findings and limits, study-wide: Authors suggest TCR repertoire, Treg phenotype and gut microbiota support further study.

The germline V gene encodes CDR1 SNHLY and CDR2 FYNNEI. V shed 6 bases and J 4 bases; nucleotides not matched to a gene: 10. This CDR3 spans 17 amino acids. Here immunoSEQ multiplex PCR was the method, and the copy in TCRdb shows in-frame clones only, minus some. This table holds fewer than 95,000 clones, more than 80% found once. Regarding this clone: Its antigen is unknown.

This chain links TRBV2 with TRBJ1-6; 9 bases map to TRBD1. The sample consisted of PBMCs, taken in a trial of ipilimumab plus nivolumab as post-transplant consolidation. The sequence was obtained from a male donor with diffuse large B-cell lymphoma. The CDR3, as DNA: TGTGCCAGCAGAGGCCGACACGGGACAGGGTATAATTCACCCCTCCACTTT. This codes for CASRGRHGTGYNSPLHF.